The rows below give T cell receptor beta chains drawn from one sample of a study of blood T cell repertoires in COVID-19. Clones were sequenced by immunoSEQ multiplex PCR, and TCRdb holds only the in-frame ones, with some missing. This table has under 250,000 clones, roughly 86% appearing once. Sequencing input: peripheral blood. The receptors shown here come from a woman in her sixties who had recovered from COVID-19. Both conserved end residues are part of each CDR3. Fields, in order: V gene, J gene, D gene, clone size, CDR3 protein, CDR3 DNA. The D gene is left open where the match is weak. The size entry is marked missing in some rows and otherwise reads once, few, many or a size class.

>TRBV3-1/TRBV3-2|TRBJ1-3|TRBD1|NA
CASSQAFDRAAGNTIYF
TGTGCCAGCAGCCAAGCCTTCGACAGGGCGGCTGGAAACACCATATATTTT
>TRBV28|TRBJ2-7|TRBD2|NA
CASSIAGDILYEQYF
TGTGCCAGCAGCATAGCGGGGGACATCCTCTACGAGCAGTACTTC
>TRBV5-1|TRBJ2-2|TRBD1|few
CASSSQGFANTGELFF
TGCGCCAGCAGCTCACAGGGGTTCGCGAACACCGGGGAGCTGTTTTTT
>TRBV20-1|TRBJ2-7|NA|NA
CSASIIDFSYEQYF
TGCAGTGCAAGTATCATCGACTTCTCCTACGAGCAGTACTTC
>TRBV19|TRBJ1-2|TRBD1|NA
CATSRGTGGFYGYTF
TGTGCCACCTCCCGCGGGACAGGGGGCTTCTATGGCTACACCTTC
>TRBV10-3|TRBJ2-3|TRBD1|NA
CAISGRDRVSTDTQYF
TGTGCCATCAGTGGCCGGGACAGGGTTAGCACAGATACGCAGTATTTT
>TRBV6-4|TRBJ1-2|NA|NA
CASSEGREDGYTF
TGTGCCAGCAGTGAAGGTCGGGAAGATGGCTACACCTTC
>TRBV3-1/TRBV3-2|TRBJ1-5|TRBD1|NA
CASSLGTGGNQPQHF
TGTGCCAGCAGCCTAGGGACAGGGGGTAATCAGCCCCAGCATTTT
>TRBV10-3|TRBJ2-1|NA|NA
CAISESAESEQFF
TGTGCCATCAGTGAGTCGGCGGAGAGTGAGCAGTTCTTC
>TRBV20-1|TRBJ2-3|TRBD2|NA
CSASLAGGAISTDTQYF
TGCAGTGCTAGTCTAGCGGGGGGGGCAATTAGCACAGATACGCAGTATTTT
>TRBV2|TRBJ2-7|TRBD2|NA
CASSEWGLADYEQYF
TGTGCCAGCAGCGAATGGGGACTAGCGGACTACGAGCAGTACTTC
>TRBV27|TRBJ2-3|NA|NA
CASSLLGPTDTQYF
TGTGCCAGCAGTTTACTGGGGCCCACAGATACGCAGTATTTT
>TRBV5-4|TRBJ1-2|NA|NA
CAASFRRTYDYGYTF
TGTGCCGCTAGCTTCCGACGGACCTACGATTATGGCTACACCTTC
>TRBV5-6|TRBJ1-2|NA|few
CASSLVAGLRYEATF
TGTGCCAGCAGCTTGGTTGCAGGGTTGAGGTATGAGGCCACCTTC
>TRBV7-2|TRBJ2-7|NA|NA
CASSLGGGYSYEQYF
TGTGCCAGCAGCTTAGGGGGCGGATATTCCTACGAGCAGTACTTC
>TRBV6-6|TRBJ2-7|TRBD1|NA
CASSYLGQGAREQYF
TGTGCCAGCAGTTACCTGGGACAGGGGGCGAGGGAACAGTACTTC
>TRBV28|TRBJ2-7|TRBD2|NA
CASSPPGLAGYEQYF
TGTGCCAGCAGCCCCCCGGGGCTAGCGGGCTACGAGCAGTACTTC
>TRBV11-3|TRBJ1-1|TRBD1|NA
CASSLVVLTGKGVTEAFF
TGTGCCAGCAGCTTAGTCGTTCTGACAGGGAAAGGAGTCACTGAAGCTTTCTTT
>TRBV18|TRBJ2-3|TRBD1|NA
CASSPNGQGGTDTQYF
TGTGCCAGCTCACCAAATGGACAGGGGGGGACAGATACGCAGTATTTT
>TRBV10-1|TRBJ2-7|NA|NA
CASTLRERGFIYEQYF
TGCGCCAGCACCCTGAGGGAGCGTGGCTTTATCTACGAGCAGTACTTC
>TRBV11-2|TRBJ1-2|TRBD1|NA
CASSFLTGEYGYTF
TGTGCCAGCAGCTTTTTGACAGGGGAGTATGGCTACACCTTC
>TRBV18|TRBJ2-4|NA|NA
CASSPPSRAKNIQYF
TGTGCCAGCTCACCACCTTCTAGGGCCAAAAACATTCAGTACTTC
>TRBV12-3/TRBV12-4|TRBJ1-1|NA|NA
CASSTGIEAFF
TGTGCCAGCAGTACAGGGATTGAAGCTTTCTTT
>TRBV7-2|TRBJ2-1|TRBD2|NA
CASSSMGTTTTRQFF
TGTGCCAGCAGCTCGATGGGGACTACAACAACCCGACAGTTCTTC
>TRBV6-5|TRBJ2-5|NA|NA
CASSSRETQYF
TGTGCCAGCAGTTCCAGGGAGACCCAGTACTTC
>TRBV7-9|TRBJ2-2|NA|NA
CASSLYRESGELFF
TGTGCCAGCAGCTTGTACAGGGAGTCCGGGGAGCTGTTTTTT
>TRBV7-3|TRBJ2-7|NA|NA
CASSSGSRQYF
TGTGCCAGCAGCTCCGGGTCGAGGCAGTACTTC
>TRBV4-1|TRBJ2-3|TRBD2|once
CASSQSIAGNTDTQYF
TGCGCCAGCAGCCAATCGATAGCGGGGAACACAGATACGCAGTATTTT
>TRBV6-5|TRBJ1-4|NA|NA
CASKQVTNEKLFF
TGTGCCAGCAAACAGGTGACTAATGAAAAACTGTTTTTT
>TRBV19|TRBJ1-5|TRBD1|NA
CATLGDRVFEPQHF
TGTGCCACCCTGGGAGACAGGGTGTTTGAGCCCCAGCATTTT
>TRBV4-3|TRBJ2-5|NA|NA
CASSLTAQVQETQYF
TGCGCCAGCAGCCTGACAGCCCAAGTCCAAGAGACCCAGTACTTC
>TRBV2|TRBJ2-2|NA|NA
CASILHADTGELFF
TGTGCCAGCATCCTCCATGCGGACACCGGGGAGCTGTTTTTT
>TRBV5-1|TRBJ2-1|TRBD1|once
CASSLGQGFVYNEQFF
TGCGCCAGCAGCTTGGGACAGGGGTTCGTCTACAATGAGCAGTTCTTC
>TRBV7-2|TRBJ2-3|NA|NA
CASSSWTSTDTQYF
TGTGCCAGCAGCTCCTGGACTTCCACAGATACGCAGTATTTT
>TRBV6-6|TRBJ2-3|NA|NA
CASSYSRRPDTQYF
TGTGCCAGCAGTTACTCGAGGAGGCCAGATACGCAGTATTTT
>TRBV6-5|TRBJ2-1|TRBD1|NA
CASSNPGQGYNEQFF
TGTGCCAGCAGTAATCCGGGACAGGGTTACAATGAGCAGTTCTTC
>TRBV6-5|TRBJ2-2|NA|NA
CASSYPFTGELFF
TGTGCCAGCAGTTACCCCTTTACCGGGGAGCTGTTTTTT
>TRBV19|TRBJ2-1|NA|NA
CASTRFGGLNEQFF
TGTGCCAGTACCCGTTTCGGGGGTCTCAATGAGCAGTTCTTC
>TRBV15|TRBJ2-6|TRBD1|NA
CASQGNLGRQGEPGANVLTF
TGTGCCAGCCAGGGAAATTTAGGGAGACAGGGGGAACCTGGGGCCAACGTCCTGACTTTC
>TRBV6-2/TRBV6-3|TRBJ2-7|NA|NA
CASSYSSSGREQYF
TGTGCCAGCAGTTACTCGTCGTCAGGGAGGGAGCAGTACTTC
>TRBV29-1|TRBJ1-4|NA|NA
CSVGGGVGWRNEKLFF
TGCAGCGTGGGGGGAGGAGTGGGGTGGCGAAATGAAAAACTGTTTTTT
>TRBV29-1|TRBJ1-3|NA|NA
CSVADNDRGNTIYF
TGCAGCGTTGCCGACAACGACCGTGGAAACACCATATATTTT
>TRBV9|TRBJ1-1|TRBD1|NA
CASSAIDRGAEAFF
TGTGCCAGCAGCGCCATAGACAGGGGCGCTGAAGCTTTCTTT
>TRBV25-1|TRBJ1-2|NA|NA
CASSEGIWGSNSYTF
TGTGCCAGCAGTGAAGGGATTTGGGGCAGTAATAGCTACACCTTC
>TRBV19|TRBJ2-5|TRBD1|NA
CASVDRGRETQYF
TGTGCCAGTGTTGACAGGGGGCGCGAGACCCAGTACTTC
>TRBV19|TRBJ1-5|TRBD1|few
CASSRGQAHNQPQHF
TGTGCCAGTAGTCGGGGACAGGCCCACAATCAGCCCCAGCATTTT
>TRBV19|TRBJ2-6|NA|NA
CASLTPSPAGANVLTF
TGTGCCAGTCTTACCCCTTCCCCGGCTGGGGCCAACGTCCTGACTTTC
>TRBV20-1|TRBJ2-1|TRBD2|NA
CSASGGGAGEQFF
TGCAGTGCTAGTGGCGGGGGGGCCGGTGAGCAGTTCTTC
>TRBV6-6|TRBJ2-7|NA|NA
CASSPNSYEQYF
TGTGCCAGCAGCCCTAACTCCTACGAGCAGTACTTC
>TRBV28|TRBJ2-5|TRBD2|NA
CASTYGGGTETQYF
TGTGCCAGCACCTATGGGGGGGGGACAGAGACCCAGTACTTC
>TRBV5-1|TRBJ1-3|NA|NA
CASSLVPGSAGNTIYF
TGCGCCAGCAGCTTGGTTCCGGGGTCTGCTGGAAACACCATATATTTT
>TRBV5-8|TRBJ2-7|TRBD2|NA
CASTRRGLAVLDEQYF
TGTGCCAGCACCAGACGGGGACTAGCGGTATTAGACGAGCAGTACTTC
>TRBV28|TRBJ1-3|NA|NA
CASLTGIGNTIYF
TGTGCCAGCCTCACAGGGATCGGAAACACCATATATTTT
>TRBV5-5|TRBJ2-1|NA|once
CASSFLGLIGDEQFF
TGTGCCAGCAGCTTCTTAGGACTTATCGGGGATGAGCAGTTCTTC
>TRBV12-3/TRBV12-4|TRBJ1-2|NA|NA
CASSSGNYGYTF
TGTGCCAGCAGTTCGGGGAACTATGGCTACACCTTC
>TRBV9|TRBJ2-3|TRBD2|NA
CASSVDSGGAGDTQYF
TGTGCCAGCAGCGTAGATAGCGGGGGGGCGGGAGATACGCAGTATTTT
>TRBV29-1|TRBJ1-5|NA|few
CSVVTGSNQPQHF
TGCAGCGTTGTCACAGGGAGCAATCAGCCCCAGCATTTT
>TRBV15|TRBJ1-2|TRBD1|NA
CATSRGQESYGYTF
TGTGCCACCAGCCGCGGACAGGAGTCCTATGGCTACACCTTC
>TRBV2|TRBJ2-5|TRBD2|NA
CASSRLAAETQYF
TGTGCCAGCAGTAGACTAGCGGCAGAGACCCAGTACTTC